This entry lists 9 T cell receptor beta chains sequenced from one sample in a study of blood T cell repertoires in COVID-19. TCRdb's copy holds only in-frame clones and misses some; the assay was immunoSEQ multiplex PCR. The repertoire consists of some 66,000 clones, with roughly 80% occurring once and the leading ten covering 6.6%. The sequenced material came from peripheral blood. The receptor source for this set is a man aged 55 to 70 with acute or convalescent COVID-19.

The J gene is TRBJ1-5, the V gene TRBV7-2; 11 bases agree with TRBD1. Germline-derived CDR1 and CDR2 are SGHTA and FQGNSA. Germline trimming cut 5 bases from V and 1 base from J; bases unmatched to any gene: 4. The CDR3 extends over 16 amino acids. CDR3 nucleotides: TGTGCCAGCAGCCCAGGGACAGGGGGAAGCAATCAGCCCCAGCATTTT. Protein product: CASSPGTGGSNQPQHF.

The gene calls are TRBV19 and TRBJ2-3, with 10 bases aligning to TRBD1. The ends lost 4 bases at V and 0 bases at J; junction bases unmatched: 4. The CDR3 totals 16 residues. The germline V gene encodes CDR1 LNHDA and CDR2 SQIVND (reference sequence). The CDR3 sequence is CASSSPGQGSTDTQYF. In DNA form, the CDR3 reads TGTGCCAGTAGTAGCCCGGGACAGGGGAGCACAGATACGCAGTATTTT.

J is TRBJ1-6 and V is TRBV6-2 or TRBV6-3, with 7 bases aligning to TRBD1. From germline, CDR1 is MNHEY and CDR2 SVGEGT. The CDR3 has 15 residues. V dropped 5 bases and J dropped 6; count of bases not matched to a gene: 7. The CDR3 region is CASSARQGTNSPLHF. The DNA for the CDR3 is TGTGCCAGCAGTGCCAGACAGGGAACTAATTCACCCCTCCACTTT.

The V call is TRBV7-7, the J call TRBJ2-5, with D possibly matching TRBD2 (5 bases). CDR1 and CDR2 from the germline V gene are SSHAT and FNYEAQ (reference sequence). This CDR3 is built from 15 residues. Trimming stripped 1 base from V and 5 bases from J, with 14 bases between. In DNA, the CDR3 is TGTGCCAGCAGCTTAGATCTAGCCTCCCGGGAGACCCAGTACTTC. It specifies CASSLDLASRETQYF.

The chain uses TRBV7-8 and TRBJ1-6, with 8 bases that match TRBD1. Germline lookup yields CDR1 SGHVS and CDR2 FQNEAQ. The ends lost 0 bases at V and 9 bases at J; junction bases unmatched: 4. This CDR3 region has 15 residues. CDR3 loop: CASSLAQGAGSPLHF. In DNA form, the CDR3 reads TGTGCCAGCAGCTTAGCTCAGGGGGCAGGTTCACCCCTCCACTTT.

This chain connects TRBV6-5 to TRBJ2-3, with TRBD2 matching over 10 bases. The CDR3 consists of 15 residues. Trimming cost V 4 bases and J 2 bases; bases outside gene matches: 3. Per the germline V gene, CDR1 is MNHEY and CDR2 is SVGAGI. CDR3 amino acids: CASSSGLATTDTQYF. The CDR3 coding sequence is TGTGCCAGCAGTTCGGGACTAGCGACCACAGATACGCAGTATTTT.

Comments on this clone: Mismatch with germline at one junction end may stem from a read error. The J gene is TRBJ2-7, the V gene TRBV7-8; D unresolved. CDR3 length: 13 residues. Germline CDR1 SGHVS, CDR2 FQNEAQ. CDR3 nucleotides: TGTGCCAGCAGCTTAAGTATCTCTTACGAGCGGTACTTC. Protein product: CASSLSISYERYF.

The chain uses TRBV5-1 and TRBJ2-5, with 8 positions matching TRBD1. After removal of 4 bases from V and 4 bases from J, the junction contained 9 bases not matched to a gene. The CDR3 totals 15 residues. The germline V gene encodes CDR1 SGHRS and CDR2 YFSETQ. The CDR3 nucleotides read TGCGCCAGCAGCCAAAGTCGGACAGGGCGAGAGACCCAGTACTTC. Translated: CASSQSRTGRETQYF. Based on the CDR3 plus reference TRBV5-1 and TRBJ2-5, the full variable domain is KAGVTQTPRYLIKTRGQQVTLSCSPISGHRSVSWYQQTPGQGLQFLFEYFSETQRNKGNFPGRFSGRQFSNSRSEMNVSTLELGDSALYLCASSQSRTGRETQYFGPGTRLLVL.

The J gene is TRBJ1-5, the V gene TRBV30; 10 nucleotides match TRBD1. This CDR3 region has 16 residues. Germline V gene lookup returns CDR1 GTSNPN and CDR2 SVGIG (reference sequence). Trimming cost V 2 bases and J 2 bases; bases outside gene matches: 6. CDR3: CAWSSSGTGGNQPQHF. As DNA, the CDR3 is TGTGCCTGGAGTTCCTCCGGGACAGGGGGCAATCAGCCCCAGCATTTT.